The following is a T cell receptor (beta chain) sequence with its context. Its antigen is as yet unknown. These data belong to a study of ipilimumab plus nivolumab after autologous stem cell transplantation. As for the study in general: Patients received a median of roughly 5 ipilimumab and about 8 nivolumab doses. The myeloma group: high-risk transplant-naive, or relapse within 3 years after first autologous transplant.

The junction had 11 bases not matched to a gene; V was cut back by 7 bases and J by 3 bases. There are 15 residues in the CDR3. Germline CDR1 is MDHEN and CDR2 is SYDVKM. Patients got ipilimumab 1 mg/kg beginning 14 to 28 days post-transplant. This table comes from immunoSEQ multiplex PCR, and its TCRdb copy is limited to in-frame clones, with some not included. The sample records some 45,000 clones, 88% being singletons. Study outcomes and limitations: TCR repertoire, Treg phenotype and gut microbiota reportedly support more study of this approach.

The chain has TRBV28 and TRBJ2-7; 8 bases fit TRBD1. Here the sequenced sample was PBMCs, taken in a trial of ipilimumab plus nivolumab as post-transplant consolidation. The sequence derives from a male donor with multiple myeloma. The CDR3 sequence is CASIQLAGGGYEQYF. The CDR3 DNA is TGTGCCAGCATCCAGTTGGCAGGGGGCGGCTACGAGCAGTACTTC.